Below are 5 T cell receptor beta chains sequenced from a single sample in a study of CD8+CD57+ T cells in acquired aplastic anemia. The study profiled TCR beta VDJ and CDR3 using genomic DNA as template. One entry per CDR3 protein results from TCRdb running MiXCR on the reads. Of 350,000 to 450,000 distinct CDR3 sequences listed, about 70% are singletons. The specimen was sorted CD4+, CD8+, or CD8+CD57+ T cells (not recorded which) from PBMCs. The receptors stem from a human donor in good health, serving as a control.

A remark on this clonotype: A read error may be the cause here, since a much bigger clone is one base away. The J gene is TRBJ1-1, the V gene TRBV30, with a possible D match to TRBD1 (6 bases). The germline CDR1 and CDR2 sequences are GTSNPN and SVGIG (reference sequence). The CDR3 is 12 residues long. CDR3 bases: TGTGCCTGGAGTACCCGGGACACTGAAGCTTCCTTT. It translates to CAWSTRDTEASF.

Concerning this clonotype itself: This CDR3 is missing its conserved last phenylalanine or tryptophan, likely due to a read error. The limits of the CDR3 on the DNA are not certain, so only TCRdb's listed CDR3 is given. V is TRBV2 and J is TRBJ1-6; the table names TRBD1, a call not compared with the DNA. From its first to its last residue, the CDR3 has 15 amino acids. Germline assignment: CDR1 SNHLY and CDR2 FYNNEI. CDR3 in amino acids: CASSWDRVETQYFEP.

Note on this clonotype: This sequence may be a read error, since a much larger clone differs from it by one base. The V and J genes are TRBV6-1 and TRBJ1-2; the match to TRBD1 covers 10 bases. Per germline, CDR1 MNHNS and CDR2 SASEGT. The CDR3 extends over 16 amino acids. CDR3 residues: CACSTRRRDRGSGYTF. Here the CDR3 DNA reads TGTGCCTGCAGTACAAGACGCCGGGACAGGGGCTCTGGCTACACCTTC.

CDR3 sequence reads: CASSLAGRALGYGYTF. The CDR3 DNA reads TGTGCCAGCAGCCTAGCGGGGCGGGCATTAGGCTATGGCTACACCTTC. V usage is TRBV5-5 and J usage is TRBJ1-2; a weak D match, TRBD1 (5 bases). Trimming shortened V by 4 bases and J by 4 bases, and 20 bases separated the two germline ends. This CDR3 is built from 16 residues. Germline V gene lookup returns CDR1 SGHKS and CDR2 YYEKEE (reference sequence).

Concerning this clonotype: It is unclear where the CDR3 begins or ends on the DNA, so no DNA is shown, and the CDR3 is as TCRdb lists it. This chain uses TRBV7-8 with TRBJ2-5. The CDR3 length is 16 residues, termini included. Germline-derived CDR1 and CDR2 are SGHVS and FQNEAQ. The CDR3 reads CASSSGIQETQYFQYF.